The 9 T cell receptor beta chains reported below all come from one sample, sequenced in a study of cytomegalovirus exposure and HLA in healthy donors. The PCR ran on 60 Vbeta and 13 Jbeta primers. Sequenced by immunoSEQ multiplex PCR; TCRdb stores in-frame clones only, minus some. The sample table includes 150,000 to 200,000 clones. The sequencing input was PBMCs. The receptor source for this set is a man between 25 and 39 years old in good health and CMV-seronegative.

V and J are TRBV18 and TRBJ1-1; TRBD1 matches at 7 bases. The germline V gene has CDR1 KGHSH and CDR2 LQKENI. V trimming: 4 bases; J trimming: 1 base; junction bases outside the gene matches: 6. This CDR3 spans 15 amino acids. CDR3 amino acids: CASSLNRDRNTEAFF. CDR3 nucleotides: TGTGCCAGCTCACTTAACCGGGACAGGAACACTGAAGCTTTCTTT.

The chain combines TRBV5-6 with TRBJ1-6, with TRBD1 identical over 7 bases. The J segment lost 10 bases and the V segment lost 2 bases, leaving 6 bases of the junction unmatched. The germline V gene encodes CDR1 SGHDT and CDR2 YYEEEE. The CDR3 has 14 residues. The CDR3 DNA sequence: TGTGCCAGCAGCTTAGGGGGCGAGTGGTCACCCCTCCACTTT. It specifies CASSLGGEWSPLHF. The whole variable domain, remainder taken from reference TRBV5-6 and TRBJ1-6, is DAGVTQSPTHLIKTRGQQVTLRCSPKSGHDTVSWYQQALGQGPQFIFQYYEEEERQRGNFPDRFSGHQFPNYSSELNVNALLLGDSALYLCASSLGGEWSPLHFGNGTRLTVT.

CDR3 loop: CASSIYTNEQFF. CDR3 nucleotide sequence: TGTGCCAGTAGTATATACACGAATGAGCAGTTCTTC. The chain uses TRBV19 and TRBJ2-1, with D uncertain. Germline V CDR1 and CDR2: LNHDA, SQIVND (reference sequence). The CDR3 has 12 residues. Trimming pared 2 bases from V and 7 bases from J, leaving 6 bases between.

The genes are TRBV7-8 and TRBJ1-4; a possible D gene is TRBD1 (5 bases). Trimming removed 4 bases at V and 7 bases at J, with 19 bases between. There are 16 residues in the CDR3. Germline V gene sequence: CDR1 SGHVS, CDR2 FQNEAQ. The CDR3 nucleotides are TGTGCCAGCAGCTCCCGGGACTTTTTAGCAGTTGAAAAACTGTTTTTT. Encoded protein: CASSSRDFLAVEKLFF.

The chain joins TRBV4-3 to TRBJ1-2, with D maybe TRBD1 (5 bases). Per the germline V gene, CDR1 is LGHNA and CDR2 is YSLEER. The V end was cut by 0 bases, the J end by 0 bases, with 11 bases between. CDR3 length: 16 residues. CDR3 sequence (DNA): TGCGCCAGCAGCCAAGATTGGGGGGGTTCTAACTATGGCTACACCTTC. This gives the protein CASSQDWGGSNYGYTF.

CDR3 nucleotide sequence: TGTGCCAGCAGTTACTCGGCCCTCCGGGTCCCCTATGGCTACACCTTC. Its protein product is CASSYSALRVPYGYTF. The chain joins TRBV6-5 to TRBJ1-2; D remains ambiguous. CDR1 and CDR2 (germline): MNHEY, SVGAGI. The CDR3 contains 16 residues. With 0 bases removed from V and 4 bases from J, the gap between germline ends came to 15 bases.

The CDR3 DNA reads TGTGCCAGCAGCCCTACCGCCGGGGGACAGGGTCACACTGAAGCTTTCTTT. Amino acids: CASSPTAGGQGHTEAFF. The rearrangement links TRBV7-9 to TRBJ1-1; 9 bases fit TRBD1. The V gene end was trimmed by 5 bases and the J gene end by 3 bases; junction bases not matched to a gene: 13. Germline lookup yields CDR1 SEHNR and CDR2 FQNEAQ (reference sequence). This CDR3 comprises 17 residues.

V and J are TRBV7-9 and TRBJ2-5, with unresolved D. In germline, CDR1 is SEHNR, CDR2 FQNEAQ (reference sequence). Trimming took off 0 bases at V and 7 bases at J, with 6 bases between the two ends. The CDR3 sequence is 12 residues long. The CDR3 DNA follows: TGTGCCAGCAGCTTAGCGCGCGGGACCCAGTACTTC. Translation gives CASSLARGTQYF.

The CDR3 DNA is TGTGCAGTCTTTGGACACTTGAACACTGAAGCTTTCTTT. Translated: CAVFGHLNTEAFF. The V and J genes are TRBV7-6 and TRBJ1-1; weak D call: TRBD1 (5 bases). Germline lookup yields CDR1 SGHVS and CDR2 FNYEAQ. The CDR3 covers 13 residues. The whole variable domain, filled in from reference TRBV7-6 and TRBJ1-1, reads GAGVSQSPRYKVTKRGQDVALRCDPISGHVSLYWYRQALGQGPEFLTYFNYEAQQDKSGLPNDRFSAERPEGSISTLTIQRTEQRDSAMYRCAVFGHLNTEAFFGQGTRLTVV.